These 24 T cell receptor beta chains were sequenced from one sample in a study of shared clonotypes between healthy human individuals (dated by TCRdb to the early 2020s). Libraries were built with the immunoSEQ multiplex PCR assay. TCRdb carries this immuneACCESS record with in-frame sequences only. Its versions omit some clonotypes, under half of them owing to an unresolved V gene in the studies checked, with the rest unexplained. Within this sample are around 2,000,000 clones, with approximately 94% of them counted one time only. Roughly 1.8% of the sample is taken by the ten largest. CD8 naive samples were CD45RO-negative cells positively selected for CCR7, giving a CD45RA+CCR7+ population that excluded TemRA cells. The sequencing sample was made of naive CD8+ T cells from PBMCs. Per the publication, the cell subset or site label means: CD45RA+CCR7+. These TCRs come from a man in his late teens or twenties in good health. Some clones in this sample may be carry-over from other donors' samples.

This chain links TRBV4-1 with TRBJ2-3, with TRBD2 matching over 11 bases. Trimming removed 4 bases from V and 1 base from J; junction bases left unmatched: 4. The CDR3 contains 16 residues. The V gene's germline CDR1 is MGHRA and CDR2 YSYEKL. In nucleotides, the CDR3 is TGCGCCAGCAGCCTACAACTAGCGGGGGGCACAGATACGCAGTATTTT. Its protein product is CASSLQLAGGTDTQYF.

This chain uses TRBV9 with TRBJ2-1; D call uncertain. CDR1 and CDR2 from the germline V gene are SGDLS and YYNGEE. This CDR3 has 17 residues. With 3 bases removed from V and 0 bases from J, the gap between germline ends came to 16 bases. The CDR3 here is CASSDDPSQSSYNEQFF. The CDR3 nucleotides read TGTGCCAGCAGCGACGACCCATCTCAAAGCTCCTACAATGAGCAGTTCTTC. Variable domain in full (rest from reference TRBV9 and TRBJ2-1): DSGVTQTPKHLITATGQRVTLRCSPRSGDLSVYWYQQSLDQGLQFLIQYYNGEERAKGNILERFSAQQFPDLHSELNLSSLELGDSALYFCASSDDPSQSSYNEQFFGPGTRLTVL.

The CDR3 DNA reads as TGTGCCTGGAGTGAGGCCTACAATGAGCAGTTCTTC. Translated: CAWSEAYNEQFF. The rearrangement links TRBV30 to TRBJ2-1, with D hard to call. The CDR3 is 12 amino acids. The germline V gene encodes CDR1 GTSNPN and CDR2 SVGIG (reference sequence). With 1 base removed from V and 2 bases from J, the gap between germline ends came to 3 bases.

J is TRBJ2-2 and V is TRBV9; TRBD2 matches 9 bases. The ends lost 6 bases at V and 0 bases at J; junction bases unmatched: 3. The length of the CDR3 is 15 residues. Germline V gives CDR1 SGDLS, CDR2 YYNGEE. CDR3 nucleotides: TGTGCCAGCAAAAAGCGGGAGGCGAACACCGGGGAGCTGTTTTTT. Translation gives CASKKREANTGELFF. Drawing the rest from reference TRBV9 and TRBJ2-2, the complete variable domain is DSGVTQTPKHLITATGQRVTLRCSPRSGDLSVYWYQQSLDQGLQFLIQYYNGEERAKGNILERFSAQQFPDLHSELNLSSLELGDSALYFCASKKREANTGELFFGEGSRLTVL.

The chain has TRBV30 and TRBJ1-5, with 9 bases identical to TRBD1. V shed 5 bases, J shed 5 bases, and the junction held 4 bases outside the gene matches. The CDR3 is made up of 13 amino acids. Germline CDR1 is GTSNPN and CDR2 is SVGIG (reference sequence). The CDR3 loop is CAWGTGIHQPQHF. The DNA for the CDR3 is TGTGCCTGGGGGACAGGGATTCATCAGCCCCAGCATTTT.

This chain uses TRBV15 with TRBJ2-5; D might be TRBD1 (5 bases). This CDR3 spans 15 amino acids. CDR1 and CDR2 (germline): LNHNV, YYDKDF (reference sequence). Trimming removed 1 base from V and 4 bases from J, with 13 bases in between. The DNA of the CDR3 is TGTGCCACCAGCAGAGGGGGCTTGTCGGGAGAGACCCAGTACTTC. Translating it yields CATSRGGLSGETQYF.

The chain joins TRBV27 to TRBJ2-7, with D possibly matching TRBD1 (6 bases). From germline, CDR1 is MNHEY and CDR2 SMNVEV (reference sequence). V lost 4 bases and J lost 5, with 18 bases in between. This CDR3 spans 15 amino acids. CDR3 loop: CASSSPGAPWDEQYF. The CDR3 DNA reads TGTGCCAGCAGTTCCCCAGGGGCCCCGTGGGACGAGCAGTACTTC.

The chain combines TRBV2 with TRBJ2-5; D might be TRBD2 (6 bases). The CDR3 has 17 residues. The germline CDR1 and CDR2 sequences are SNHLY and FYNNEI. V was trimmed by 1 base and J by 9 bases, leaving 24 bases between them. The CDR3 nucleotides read TGTGCCAGCAGTGAAGATTTAGGAGCGGGCGGTTTTGGGGCCCAGTACTTC. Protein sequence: CASSEDLGAGGFGAQYF.

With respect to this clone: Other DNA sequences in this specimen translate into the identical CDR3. The CDR3 loop is CASSFRGTGELFF. DNA for the CDR3: TGTGCCAGCAGTTTCAGGGGAACCGGGGAGCTGTTTTTT. The V call is TRBV27, the J call TRBJ2-2; possible D gene TRBD1, 6 bases. V dropped 3 bases and J dropped 5 bases, with 7 bases sitting between them. Germline V CDR1 and CDR2: MNHEY, SMNVEV (reference sequence). The length of the CDR3 is 13 residues.

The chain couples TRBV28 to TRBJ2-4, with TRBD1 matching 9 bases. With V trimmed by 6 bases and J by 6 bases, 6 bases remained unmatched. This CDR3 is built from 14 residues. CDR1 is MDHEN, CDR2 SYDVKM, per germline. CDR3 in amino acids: CASRSTGGINIQYF. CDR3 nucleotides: TGTGCCAGCAGGAGCACAGGGGGCATAAACATTCAGTACTTC.

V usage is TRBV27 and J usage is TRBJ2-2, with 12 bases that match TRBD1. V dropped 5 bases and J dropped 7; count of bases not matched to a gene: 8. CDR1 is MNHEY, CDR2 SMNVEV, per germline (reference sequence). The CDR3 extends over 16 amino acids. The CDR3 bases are TGTGCCAGCAGTCCGGGGACAGGGGGCTACATCGGGGAGCTGTTTTTT. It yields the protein CASSPGTGGYIGELFF.

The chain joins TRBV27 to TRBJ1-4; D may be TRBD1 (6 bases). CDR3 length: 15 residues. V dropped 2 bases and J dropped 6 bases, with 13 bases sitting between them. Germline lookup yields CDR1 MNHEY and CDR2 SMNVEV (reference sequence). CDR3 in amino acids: CASSLRTAADEKLFF. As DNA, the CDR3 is TGTGCCAGCAGTTTACGGACAGCGGCGGATGAAAAACTGTTTTTT.

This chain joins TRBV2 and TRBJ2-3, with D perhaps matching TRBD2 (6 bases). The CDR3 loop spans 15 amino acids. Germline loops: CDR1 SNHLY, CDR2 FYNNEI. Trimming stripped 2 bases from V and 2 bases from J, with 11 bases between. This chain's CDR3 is CASSEWLATTDTQYF. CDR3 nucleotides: TGTGCCAGCAGTGAATGGCTAGCGACCACAGATACGCAGTATTTT.

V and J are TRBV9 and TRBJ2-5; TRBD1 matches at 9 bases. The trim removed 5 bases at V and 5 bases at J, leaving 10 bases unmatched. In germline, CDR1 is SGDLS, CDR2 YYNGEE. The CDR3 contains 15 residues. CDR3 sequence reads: CASSAGTGYLETQYF. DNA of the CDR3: TGTGCCAGCAGTGCCGGGACAGGGTATTTGGAGACCCAGTACTTC.

CDR3 region: CASSYDLGASPLHF. CDR3 in DNA: TGTGCCAGCAGTTACGATCTAGGAGCTTCACCCCTCCACTTT. This chain joins TRBV6-5 and TRBJ1-6; D uncertain. The CDR3 runs 14 residues. Trimming stripped 2 bases from V and 9 bases from J, with 11 bases between. Germline V gene data show CDR1 as MNHEY and CDR2 as SVGAGI.

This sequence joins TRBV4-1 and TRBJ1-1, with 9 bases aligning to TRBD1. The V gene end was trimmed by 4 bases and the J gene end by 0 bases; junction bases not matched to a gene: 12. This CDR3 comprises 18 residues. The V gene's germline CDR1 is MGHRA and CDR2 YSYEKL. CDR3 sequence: CASSPGQGLGRMNTEAFF. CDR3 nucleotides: TGCGCCAGCAGCCCCGGACAGGGGTTGGGTAGAATGAACACTGAAGCTTTCTTT.

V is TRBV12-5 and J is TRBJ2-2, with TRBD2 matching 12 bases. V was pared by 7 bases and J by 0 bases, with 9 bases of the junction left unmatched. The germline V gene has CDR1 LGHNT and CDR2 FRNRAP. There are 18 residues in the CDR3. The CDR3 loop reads CASEVGLAGLANTGELFF. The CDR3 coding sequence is TGTGCTAGTGAGGTGGGACTAGCGGGTCTCGCGAACACCGGGGAGCTGTTTTTT. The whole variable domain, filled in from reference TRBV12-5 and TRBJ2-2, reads DARVTQTPRHKVTEMGQEVTMRCQPILGHNTVFWYRQTMMQGLELLAYFRNRAPLDDSGMPKDRFSAEMPDATLATLKIQPSEPRDSAVYFCASEVGLAGLANTGELFFGEGSRLTVL.

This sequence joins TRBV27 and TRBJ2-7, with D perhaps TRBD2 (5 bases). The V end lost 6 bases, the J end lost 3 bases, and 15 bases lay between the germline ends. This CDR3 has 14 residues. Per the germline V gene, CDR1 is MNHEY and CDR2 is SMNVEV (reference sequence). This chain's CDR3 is CASSPPGSGYEQYF. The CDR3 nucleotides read TGTGCCAGCAGCCCGCCGGGATCCGGCTACGAGCAGTACTTC.

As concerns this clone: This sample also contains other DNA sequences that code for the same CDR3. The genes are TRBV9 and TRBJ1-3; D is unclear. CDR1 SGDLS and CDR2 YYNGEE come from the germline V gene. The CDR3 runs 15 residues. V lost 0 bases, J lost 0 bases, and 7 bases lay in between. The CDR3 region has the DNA TGTGCCAGCAGCGTAGGTCAGAGCTCTGGAAACACCATATATTTT. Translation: CASSVGQSSGNTIYF.

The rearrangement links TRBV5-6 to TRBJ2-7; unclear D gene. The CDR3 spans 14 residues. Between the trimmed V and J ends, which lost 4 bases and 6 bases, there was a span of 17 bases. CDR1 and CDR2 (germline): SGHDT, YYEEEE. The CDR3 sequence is CASSLGSGWAEQYF. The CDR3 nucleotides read TGTGCCAGCAGCCTGGGGTCTGGGTGGGCCGAGCAGTACTTC.

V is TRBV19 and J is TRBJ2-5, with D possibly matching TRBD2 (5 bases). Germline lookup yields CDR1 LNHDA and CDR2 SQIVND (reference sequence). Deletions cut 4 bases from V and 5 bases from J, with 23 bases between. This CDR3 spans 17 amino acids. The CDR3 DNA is TGTGCCAGTAGTACTGCCTACTTTAATGACCCGGGGGAGACCCAGTACTTC. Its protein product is CASSTAYFNDPGETQYF.

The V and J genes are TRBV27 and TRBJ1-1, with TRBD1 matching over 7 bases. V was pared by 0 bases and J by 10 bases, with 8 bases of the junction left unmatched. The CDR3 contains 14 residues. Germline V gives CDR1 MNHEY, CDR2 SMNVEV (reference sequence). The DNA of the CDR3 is TGTGCCAGCAGTTTATCGTGGCAGGGGGAGGGAGCTTTCTTT. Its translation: CASSLSWQGEGAFF.

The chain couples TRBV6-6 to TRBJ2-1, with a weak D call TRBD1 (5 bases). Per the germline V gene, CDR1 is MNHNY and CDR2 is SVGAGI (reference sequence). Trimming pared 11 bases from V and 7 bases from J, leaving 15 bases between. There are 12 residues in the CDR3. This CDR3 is CASGRLLNEQFF. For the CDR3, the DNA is TGTGCCTCAGGGCGGTTGTTGAATGAGCAGTTCTTC.

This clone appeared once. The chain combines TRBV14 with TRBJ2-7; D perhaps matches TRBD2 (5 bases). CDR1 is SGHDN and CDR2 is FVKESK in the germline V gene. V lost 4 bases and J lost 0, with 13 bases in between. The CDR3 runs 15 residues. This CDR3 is CASSPGPGSSYEQYF. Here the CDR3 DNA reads TGTGCCAGCAGCCCTGGGCCGGGGAGCTCCTACGAGCAGTACTTC. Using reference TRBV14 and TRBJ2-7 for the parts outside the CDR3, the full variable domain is EAGVTQFPSHSVIEKGQTVTLRCDPISGHDNLYWYRRVMGKEIKFLLHFVKESKQDESGMPNNRFLAERTGGTYSTLKVQPAELEDSGVYFCASSPGPGSSYEQYFGPGTRLTVT.